Listed here are 3 T cell receptor beta chains from one sample, sequenced in a study of CD8+ T cells in alopecia areata. The treatment: oral pan-JAK inhibitor, 5-10 mg twice daily. RNA extraction was followed by reverse transcription into cDNA, which acted as the sequencing template. The protocol was immunoSEQ multiplex PCR, while the TCRdb copy is restricted to in-frame clones and leaves out a portion. The repertoire consists of around 190,000 clones, with 64% occurring once and the leading ten covering more than 3.5%. The starting material was CD4+ T cells sorted from blood, obtained at week 4, from a patient treated with tofacitinib. All receptors come from a human donor with alopecia areata.

The J gene is TRBJ2-2, the V gene TRBV9; a possible D gene is TRBD1 (5 bases). CDR3 length equals 16 residues. Germline V lookup: CDR1 SGDLS, CDR2 YYNGEE. V gave up 1 base and J gave up 0 bases, with 10 bases separating them. CDR3 region: CASSVRGGPNTGELFF. The DNA of the CDR3 is TGTGCCAGCAGCGTAAGGGGCGGCCCGAACACCGGGGAGCTGTTTTTT.

Comment on this clone: Because the CDR3's place on the DNA is in doubt, the DNA is left out and the CDR3 is given as listed by TCRdb. This chain uses TRBV30 with TRBJ1-4; no DNA check was done on the table's D call, TRBD1. From its first to its last residue, the CDR3 has 13 amino acids. Per germline, CDR1 GTSNPN and CDR2 SVGIG (reference sequence). CDR3 loop: CAWSVGQGATLLF.

J is TRBJ2-7 and V is TRBV20-1, with a tentative D call TRBD2 (5 bases). Per the germline V gene, CDR1 is DFQATT and CDR2 is SNEGSKA (reference sequence). Trimming shortened V by 5 bases and J by 7 bases, and 12 bases separated the two germline ends. The CDR3 loop spans 11 amino acids. CDR3 sequence (DNA): TGCAGTGCTCCTCGTGGGGAGGAGCAGTACTTC. Amino acids: CSAPRGEEQYF.